The source of this T cell receptor (beta chain) is a study of memory CD4+ T cells and cytomegalovirus serostatus. Study in general: This sample comes from healthy Belgian adults, several CMV seropositive, around 26 seronegative.

The CDR3 sequence is 15 residues long. The V gene's germline CDR1 is SGHAT and CDR2 FQNNGV. Losses at the gene ends were 0 bases for V and 2 bases for J; bases not matched to a gene: 4. The sort gate was single viable CD3+CD4+CD8-CD45RO+ cells for memory CD4+ T cells. Authors' analysis steps: Out-of-frame sequences were removed, leaving about 2,300,000 distinct TCRbeta sequences. Method: immunoSEQ multiplex PCR; TCRdb's copy keeps in-frame clones and lacks some. D and trimming come from the DNA, and the V and J calls and clone size come from that table. In the table there are more than 50,000 clones, roughly 78% of which are singletons.

This TCR was sampled from an adult in good health and CMV-seronegative. The genes are TRBV11-2 and TRBJ2-7, with 7 bases identical to TRBD1. Material: memory CD4+ T cells from blood. Here the CDR3 DNA reads TGTGCCAGCAGCTTAGAGAGGGGGCAGACCTACGAGCAGTACTTC. Protein: CASSLERGQTYEQYF.